These 4 T cell receptor beta chains came from one sample sequenced in a study of T cells in Graves' hyperthyroidism and ophthalmopathy. What was amplified from RNA transcripts were TCR beta CDR3 regions. Primed by the HTBI set, a first-round RT-PCR was run on the TCR CDR3. TCRdb recomputed calls from the multiplex PCR reads with MiXCR, one row per CDR3 protein. The sample shows a few hundred thousand distinct CDR3 sequences, 15% of them seen only once. Sample: blood. Receptor source: a woman in her twenties or thirties with Graves' hyperthyroidism.

The chain recombines TRBV24-1 with TRBJ2-1; 9 bases agree with TRBD2. The CDR3 has 17 amino acids. From germline, CDR1 is KGHDR and CDR2 SFDVKD. Trimming at V came to 2 bases and at J to 7 bases, leaving 11 bases not matched to a gene. The CDR3 nucleotides read TGTGCCACCAGTGATTACGGTTCTAGCGGGGTATTAAATGAGCAGTTCTTC. Its translation: CATSDYGSSGVLNEQFF.

A few counts support this clonotype. The chain couples TRBV5-1 to TRBJ2-2; no clear D. The CDR3 is 14 amino acids. Germline V gene data show CDR1 as SGHRS and CDR2 as YFSETQ. V shed 4 bases and J shed 4 bases, with 11 bases lying between them. CDR3 bases: TGCGCCAGCAGCCGGCAGCTGGGCACCGGGGAGCTGTTTTTT. The encoded protein is CASSRQLGTGELFF. The full variable domain, rest sourced from reference TRBV5-1 and TRBJ2-2, is KAGVTQTPRYLIKTRGQQVTLSCSPISGHRSVSWYQQTPGQGLQFLFEYFSETQRNKGNFPGRFSGRQFSNSRSEMNVSTLELGDSALYLCASSRQLGTGELFFGEGSRLTVL.

J is TRBJ1-2 and V is TRBV19; perhaps TRBD1 as D (6 bases). There are 13 residues in the CDR3. Per germline, CDR1 LNHDA and CDR2 SQIVND (reference sequence). The V end lost 4 bases, the J end lost 7 bases, and 13 bases lay between the germline ends. The CDR3 nucleotides are TGTGCCAGTAGTACGACAGGTCCGAGTGGCTACACCTTC. Translating gives CASSTTGPSGYTF.

Comments on this clonotype: Being one base from a much bigger clone, this may be a read error. The chain couples TRBV11-2 to TRBJ1-4, with a tentative D call TRBD1 (5 bases). The CDR3 covers 15 residues. The germline CDR1 and CDR2 sequences are SGHAT and FQNNGV. CDR3 bases: TGTGCCAGCAGCTTAGTGCCAGGGAATAATGAAAACCTGTTTTTT. Translated, it gives CASSLVPGNNENLFF.